The 8 T cell receptor beta chains given below trace back to one sample, sequenced in a study of blood T cell repertoires in COVID-19. Profiling relied on immunoSEQ multiplex PCR, and the TCRdb table lists in-frame clones only, not all of them. The sample consists of 140,000 or so clones, about four fifths of them appearing once. Sequenced: PBMCs or T cells enriched from blood (not recorded which). Receptors were obtained from a man aged 50 or older who had recovered from COVID-19.

This clone was seen more than once but under ten times. The chain uses TRBV27 and TRBJ2-7, with a weak D call TRBD2 (6 bases). CDR1 is MNHEY and CDR2 is SMNVEV in the germline V gene (reference sequence). The CDR3 is 14 residues long. Trimming shortened V by 8 bases and J by 1 base, and 15 bases separated the two germline ends. The CDR3 protein is CASARESKSYEQYF. CDR3 bases: TGTGCCAGCGCCCGGGAGTCCAAGTCCTACGAGCAGTACTTC.

V and J are TRBV27 and TRBJ1-6, with D unclear. The CDR3 loop spans 15 amino acids. CDR1 MNHEY and CDR2 SMNVEV come from the germline V gene (reference sequence). Trimming took 3 bases from V and 3 from J, leaving 9 bases between them. CDR3 loop: CASSFSGLYNSPLHF. The CDR3 nucleotides read TGTGCCAGCAGTTTCTCTGGGCTCTATAATTCACCCCTCCACTTT.

A single count supports this clone. V is TRBV9 and J is TRBJ2-7; 7 nucleotides align to TRBD1. J was trimmed by 1 base and V by 2 bases; bases with no gene match: 9. This CDR3 region has 16 residues. Germline CDR1 reads SGDLS; CDR2 reads YYNGEE. CDR3 in amino acids: CASSVYRDSGSYEQYF. The CDR3, as DNA: TGTGCCAGCAGCGTTTACCGGGACAGCGGATCCTACGAGCAGTACTTC.

The V call is TRBV7-3, the J call TRBJ2-7; 10 bases align to TRBD2. The junction had 1 base not matched to a gene; V was cut back by 4 bases and J by 1 base. The germline gives CDR1 SGHTA, CDR2 FQGTGA. The CDR3 loop spans 14 amino acids. In nucleotides, the CDR3 is TGTGCCAGCAGCTCTAGCGGGGGTTCCTACGAGCAGTACTTC. This codes for CASSSSGGSYEQYF.

V usage is TRBV19 and J usage is TRBJ2-1, with 10 bases lining up with TRBD2. The CDR3 loop spans 18 amino acids. The junction had 15 bases not matched to a gene; V was cut back by 5 bases and J by 5 bases. CDR1 LNHDA and CDR2 SQIVND come from the germline V gene (reference sequence). The CDR3 region has the DNA TGTGCCAGTAGTCGGACAACCGTAGCGGGGGGTAGCAACAATGAGCAGTTCTTC. It encodes CASSRTTVAGGSNNEQFF.

This clone was seen only a few times. Other DNA sequences in this sample translate to the same CDR3. The chain couples TRBV5-1 to TRBJ2-3; 11 positions agree with TRBD2. CDR3 length equals 16 residues. V shed 0 bases, J shed 2 bases, and the junction held 2 bases outside the gene matches. The germline gives CDR1 SGHRS, CDR2 YFSETQ. The DNA for the CDR3 is TGCGCCAGCAGCTTGGGACTAGCGGGGCCCACAGATACGCAGTATTTT. Amino acid sequence: CASSLGLAGPTDTQYF.

The V gene is TRBV12-5, the J gene TRBJ2-7, with D perhaps matching TRBD1 (6 bases). Trimming shortened V by 2 bases and J by 0 bases, and 11 bases separated the two germline ends. CDR1 and CDR2 from the germline V gene are LGHNT and FRNRAP. This CDR3 comprises 15 residues. The CDR3 is CASGLRGRGSYEQYF. The DNA of the CDR3 is TGTGCTAGTGGTTTGCGGGGCAGGGGCTCCTACGAGCAGTACTTC.

The rearrangement links TRBV30 to TRBJ2-5; 10 bases fit TRBD1. Losses at the gene ends were 6 bases for V and 1 base for J; bases not matched to a gene: 5. Looked up from germline, CDR1 is GTSNPN and CDR2 is SVGIG (reference sequence). The CDR3 covers 14 residues. CDR3 nucleotides: TGTGCCTGCCCCGGACAGGGGGTCCAAGAGACCCAGTACTTC. This sequence encodes CACPGQGVQETQYF.